This TCR beta chain was found in a study of CD8+CD57+ T cells in acquired aplastic anemia. Looking at the study overall: The mean DNA yield obtained from sorted CD4+ and CD8+ cells came to about 3 ug. Healthy donors gave about 10 million reads on average for CD4+ cells.

This clonotype was detected many times. Genomic DNA provided the template from which TCR beta VDJ and CDR3 profiles were obtained. TCRdb re-analysed the reads in MiXCR, keeping a single row per CDR3 protein. The sample includes about 400,000 distinct CDR3 sequences, 55% to 70% of them seen just once. Germline V gene lookup returns CDR1 LGHNA and CDR2 YSLEER. This CDR3 is 17 amino acids long. V lost 0 bases, J lost 2 bases, and 11 bases lay in between. Sequencing was done on a sample of sorted CD4+, CD8+, or CD8+CD57+ T cells (not recorded which) from PBMCs. The sequence derives from a human donor in good health, serving as a control. This chain links TRBV4-3 with TRBJ2-6, with D uncertain. The CDR3 bases are TGCGCCAGCAGCCAAGATGGTACGTCGACTGGGGCCAACGTCCTGACTTTC. The encoded protein is CASSQDGTSTGANVLTF.